This T cell receptor (beta chain) was identified during a study of T-cell reconstitution after alpha-beta-depleted transplantation in children. This CDR3 is 15 amino acids long. Between the trimmed V and J ends, which lost 6 bases and 1 base, there was a span of 13 bases. Unique molecular identifiers featured in how the TCRbeta library was prepared. From the PCR reads, TCRdb called clonotypes with MiXCR, one entry per CDR3 protein. The repertoire has around 680,000 distinct CDR3 sequences, roughly 17% of them found once; the top ten carry 0.8% to 1.1%. The genes are TRBV12-3 or TRBV12-4 and TRBJ2-1; D is perhaps TRBD2 (5 bases). This receptor was identified in a human donor who donated a stem cell graft to a child with acute myeloid leukemia. The sample in question was PBMCs from the stem cell graft donor, obtained from the stem cell graft. DNA of the CDR3: TGTGCCAGCAGACGGACTGAAGGGTCCTACAATGAGCAGTTCTTC. It yields the protein CASRRTEGSYNEQFF.